A single sample gave rise to the 12 T cell receptor beta chains below, sequenced in a study of blood T cell repertoires in COVID-19. The data were produced by immunoSEQ multiplex PCR, yet TCRdb's version contains in-frame clones alone and is incomplete. Found here are 130,000 or so clones, 88% of them singletons; the top ten hold less than 2%. Specimen: peripheral blood. The receptors here all came from a woman aged 55-69 years with acute or convalescent COVID-19.

The chain uses TRBV24-1 and TRBJ2-2; 7 bases match TRBD2. The CDR3 runs to 14 residues. Trimming at V came to 7 bases and at J to 3 bases, leaving 4 bases not matched to a gene. The germline V gene encodes CDR1 KGHDR and CDR2 SFDVKD. CDR3 coding DNA: TGTGCCACCAGGAGGAGCGGGGACACCGGGGAGCTGTTTTTT. This gives the protein CATRRSGDTGELFF.

This rearrangement joins TRBV4-3 to TRBJ1-2, with D unresolved. CDR1 is LGHNA, CDR2 YSLEER, per germline. V gave up 4 bases and J gave up 3 bases, with 15 bases separating them. The length of the CDR3 is 15 residues. CDR3 in amino acids: CASSPTVGEHYGYTF. For the CDR3, the DNA is TGCGCCAGCAGCCCGACCGTCGGGGAGCACTATGGCTACACCTTC.

This rearrangement joins TRBV11-2 to TRBJ2-6; 7 bases are shared with TRBD1. The CDR3 contains 19 residues. In germline, CDR1 is SGHAT, CDR2 FQNNGV. The junction had 12 bases not matched to a gene; V was cut back by 4 bases and J by 0 bases. The CDR3: CASSSVILGQTSGANVLTF. The CDR3 DNA is TGTGCCAGCAGCTCGGTAATATTGGGACAGACCTCTGGGGCCAACGTCCTGACTTTC.

The chain recombines TRBV12-3 or TRBV12-4 with TRBJ2-1; 12 bases match TRBD2. The CDR3 has 13 residues. The trim removed 6 bases at V and 8 bases at J, leaving 2 bases unmatched. The CDR3 is CASRTSGGYEQFF. In DNA form, the CDR3 reads TGTGCCAGCAGGACTAGCGGGGGCTATGAGCAGTTCTTC.

V and J are TRBV29-1 and TRBJ1-2; possible D gene TRBD1, 6 bases. The ends were cut back, 4 bases at V and 2 bases at J, with 11 bases in the middle. This CDR3 comprises 13 residues. Germline values: CDR1 SQVTM, CDR2 ANQGSEA. Here the CDR3 reads CSVVRQDNYGYTF. In DNA form, the CDR3 reads TGCAGCGTTGTAAGACAGGACAACTATGGCTACACCTTC.

This rearrangement joins TRBV5-1 to TRBJ1-1; 7 nucleotides line up with TRBD1. This CDR3 is 15 amino acids long. Germline lookup yields CDR1 SGHRS and CDR2 YFSETQ. The junction had 8 bases not matched to a gene; V was cut back by 6 bases and J by 0 bases. The CDR3: CASIGGFEMNTEAFF. DNA for the CDR3: TGCGCCAGCATAGGGGGCTTTGAAATGAACACTGAAGCTTTCTTT.

The chain has TRBV5-8 and TRBJ1-2; 9 nucleotides match TRBD1. CDR1 and CDR2 (germline): SGHTS, YDEGEE. Trimming removed 5 bases from V and 6 bases from J; junction bases left unmatched: 14. The CDR3 spans 16 residues. CDR3 nucleotides: TGTGCCAGCAGTCTGGGGCCCGACAGGGGGAGACATGGCTACACCTTC. This encodes CASSLGPDRGRHGYTF.

CDR3 amino acids: CASSLESPLQYF. In DNA form, the CDR3 reads TGCGCCAGCAGCTTAGAGAGCCCTCTGCAGTATTTT. This rearrangement joins TRBV5-1 to TRBJ2-3; D unresolved. Germline V lookup: CDR1 SGHRS, CDR2 YFSETQ. Trimming removed 2 bases at V and 11 bases at J, with 12 bases between. The CDR3 sequence is 12 residues long. Full variable domain (outside the CDR3, taken from reference TRBV5-1 and TRBJ2-3): KAGVTQTPRYLIKTRGQQVTLSCSPISGHRSVSWYQQTPGQGLQFLFEYFSETQRNKGNFPGRFSGRQFSNSRSEMNVSTLELGDSALYLCASSLESPLQYFGPGTRLTVL.

The chain employs TRBV28 and TRBJ2-3; D unclear. CDR3 length: 11 residues. V lost 2 bases and J 8 bases, leaving 5 bases between the germline ends. Per the germline V gene, CDR1 is MDHEN and CDR2 is SYDVKM. DNA of the CDR3: TGTGCCAGCAGTTTAGAGGCTACGCAGTATTTT. Its translation is CASSLEATQYF.

This chain links TRBV10-3 with TRBJ1-6; D might be TRBD1 (6 bases). The CDR3 has 14 residues. The germline CDR1 and CDR2 sequences are ENHRY and SYGVKD. Trimming removed 4 bases at V and 6 bases at J, with 10 bases between. CDR3 sequence (DNA): TGTGCCATCAGTGGGCAGGACAGTAATTCACCCCTCCACTTT. Translated: CAISGQDSNSPLHF.

In its sample, this clone was seen a few times. The chain joins TRBV5-1 to TRBJ1-1; D gene uncertain. Trimming removed 3 bases from V and 3 bases from J, with 12 bases in between. The CDR3 has 14 amino acids. CDR1 and CDR2 (germline): SGHRS, YFSETQ. The CDR3 nucleotides are TGCGCCAGCAGCTCGGCTCCGGGTTACACTGAAGCTTTCTTT. It yields the protein CASSSAPGYTEAFF.

V and J are TRBV4-1 and TRBJ1-4; TRBD1 aligns across 12 bases. CDR3 length: 19 residues. Germline V gene sequence: CDR1 MGHRA, CDR2 YSYEKL. V shed 4 bases and J 3 bases; nucleotides not matched to a gene: 12. Here the CDR3 reads CASSPGTGGRSRANEKLFF. The CDR3 nucleotides read TGCGCCAGCAGCCCGGGGACAGGGGGCCGGTCGAGGGCTAATGAAAAACTGTTTTTT.